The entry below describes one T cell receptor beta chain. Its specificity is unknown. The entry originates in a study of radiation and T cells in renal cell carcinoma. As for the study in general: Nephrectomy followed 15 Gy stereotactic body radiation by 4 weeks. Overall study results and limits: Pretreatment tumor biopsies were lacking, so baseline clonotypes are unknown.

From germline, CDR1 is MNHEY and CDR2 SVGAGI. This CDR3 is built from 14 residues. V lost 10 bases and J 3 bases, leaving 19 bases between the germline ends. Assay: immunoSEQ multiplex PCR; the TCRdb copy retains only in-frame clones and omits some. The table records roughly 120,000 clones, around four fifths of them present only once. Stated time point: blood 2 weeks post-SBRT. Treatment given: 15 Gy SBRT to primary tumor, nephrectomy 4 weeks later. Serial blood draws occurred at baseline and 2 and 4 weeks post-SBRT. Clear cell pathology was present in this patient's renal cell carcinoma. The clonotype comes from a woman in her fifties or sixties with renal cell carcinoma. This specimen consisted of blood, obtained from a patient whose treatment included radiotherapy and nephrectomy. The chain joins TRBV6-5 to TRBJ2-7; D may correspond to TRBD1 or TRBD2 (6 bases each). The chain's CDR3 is CATGREKGVYEQYF. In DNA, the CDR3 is TGTGCCACCGGGCGGGAAAAGGGGGTCTACGAGCAGTACTTC.